One sample yielded the 28 T cell receptor beta chains listed below, sequenced in a study of human T cells and chemical hapten exposure. One entry per CDR3 protein, called by TCRdb with MiXCR from the RACE reads. This table holds a few hundred thousand distinct CDR3 sequences, 7.5% to 9% found once. Time point given: pre-sensitization, week 0. Indicated treatment: therapeutic diphenylcyclopropenone sensitization with weekly scalp DPC. The specimen was whole blood, collected in connection with sensitization to the hapten diphenylcyclopropenone (DPC). The receptors originated from a woman in her forties with alopecia areata. Some clones in this sample may be carry-over from other donors' samples.

CDR3 DNA: TGTGCCAGCAGCTCCGACCTCGAGACCCAGTACTTC. This sequence encodes CASSSDLETQYF. The gene calls are TRBV7-2 and TRBJ2-5; D uncertain. The CDR3 sequence is 12 residues long. Between the trimmed V and J ends, which lost 4 bases and 5 bases, there was a span of 8 bases. Per germline, CDR1 SGHTA and CDR2 FQGNSA.

The V and J genes are TRBV12-3 or TRBV12-4 and TRBJ2-6; no clear D. The CDR3 length is 17 residues. Trimming stripped 4 bases from V and 0 bases from J, with 13 bases between. This chain's CDR3 is CASSSAPTLSGANVLTF. CDR3 in DNA: TGTGCCAGCAGTTCAGCACCGACCCTCTCTGGGGCCAACGTCCTGACTTTC.

This clonotype was detected only a few times. The V and J genes are TRBV10-3 and TRBJ2-5, with 9 bases identical to TRBD1. The V segment lost 10 bases and the J segment 7 bases; nucleotides outside the gene matches: 10. The CDR3 has 13 residues. The germline gives CDR1 ENHRY, CDR2 SYGVKD. The CDR3 reads CATGTGTGGTQYF. The CDR3 DNA sequence: TGTGCCACCGGGACAGGGACAGGCGGGACCCAGTACTTC.

This clonotype occurred many times. This chain uses TRBV7-8 with TRBJ2-6; TRBD2 matches at 8 bases. V lost 5 bases, J lost 4 bases, and 4 bases stayed unmatched. Germline values: CDR1 SGHVS, CDR2 FQNEAQ. The CDR3 spans 15 residues. The CDR3 DNA follows: TGTGCCAGCAGCCCCGGGAGGGCCGGGGCCAACGTCCTGACTTTC. This gives the protein CASSPGRAGANVLTF.

This clonotype was observed a handful of times. V is TRBV5-1 and J is TRBJ1-1; TRBD1 is a possible D gene (5 bases). The CDR3 is made up of 15 amino acids. Looked up from germline, CDR1 is SGHRS and CDR2 is YFSETQ. V was shortened by 1 base and J by 0 bases, with 10 bases between the two germline ends. The CDR3 protein is CASSLPQGMNTEAFF. For the CDR3, the DNA is TGCGCCAGCAGCTTGCCTCAGGGCATGAACACTGAAGCTTTCTTT.

The chain recombines TRBV2 with TRBJ2-2; D call uncertain. The CDR3 loop spans 17 amino acids. The V and J ends lost 3 bases and 5 bases respectively, with 19 bases between them. From germline, CDR1 is SNHLY and CDR2 FYNNEI. The CDR3 protein is CASSEVGPQRATGELFF. DNA of the CDR3: TGTGCCAGCAGTGAGGTCGGACCCCAACGGGCGACCGGGGAGCTGTTTTTT.

The V gene is TRBV4-1, the J gene TRBJ1-6; 7 bases are shared with TRBD1. The J segment lost 0 bases and the V segment lost 6 bases, leaving 5 bases of the junction unmatched. Germline V gene sequence: CDR1 MGHRA, CDR2 YSYEKL. The CDR3 totals 16 residues. The CDR3 DNA reads TGCGCCAGCAGTGGTCACAGGGGCTCCTATAATTCACCCCTCCACTTT. Its translation is CASSGHRGSYNSPLHF.

Comment on this clonotype: Lacking the conserved final phenylalanine or tryptophan, this CDR3 likely reflects a read error. This chain joins TRBV30 and TRBJ2-1, with D uncertain. Trimming took off 0 bases at V and 2 bases at J, with 8 bases between the two ends. The CDR3 is 14 amino acids. Germline CDR1 reads GTSNPN; CDR2 reads SVGIG (reference sequence). Here the CDR3 DNA reads TGTGCCTGGAGTGTAGGGCTAGCCTACAATGAGCAGTTCTCC. It specifies CAWSVGLAYNEQFS.

A remark on this clonotype: A read error may produce the germline difference seen at one junction end. V and J are TRBV6-1 and TRBJ1-2; weak D call: TRBD1 (5 bases). The germline V gene has CDR1 MNHNS and CDR2 SASEGT. CDR3 length: 13 residues. In DNA, the CDR3 is TGTACCAGCAGTGAAGCGTACGACAGCGGCTACACCTTC. Amino acid sequence: CTSSEAYDSGYTF.

This clonotype was picked up a small number of times. The chain joins TRBV4-3 to TRBJ2-3; D assignment may be TRBD1 or TRBD2 (6 bases each). Germline lookup yields CDR1 LGHNA and CDR2 YSLEER. Trimming stripped 4 bases from V and 6 bases from J, with 20 bases between. This CDR3 contains 16 residues. CDR3 region: CASSRSLGSGADTQYF. CDR3 sequence (DNA): TGCGCCAGCAGCCGTAGTTTGGGGTCGGGGGCGGATACGCAGTATTTT.

The chain employs TRBV20-1 and TRBJ1-2; D not certain. The CDR3 is 12 residues long. The V gene lost 6 bases and the J gene lost 7 bases, with 15 bases spanning the gap. Germline V CDR1 and CDR2: DFQATT, SNEGSKA (reference sequence). DNA for the CDR3: TGCAGTGCGCCCTGGACGGCGACTGGCTACACCTTC. It codes for CSAPWTATGYTF.

This clonotype has more than one count but fewer than ten. The V and J genes are TRBV7-2 and TRBJ2-1; D may be TRBD1 or TRBD2 (6 bases each). V was trimmed by 1 base and J by 3 bases, leaving 10 bases between them. Germline CDR1 and CDR2: SGHTA and FQGNSA. This CDR3 has 15 residues. CDR3 coding DNA: TGTGCCAGCAGCTTAGGGGGGGCGATCTACAATGAGCAGTTCTTC. Protein product: CASSLGGAIYNEQFF. Complete variable domain (other parts from reference TRBV7-2 and TRBJ2-1): GAGVSQSPSNKVTEKGKDVELRCDPISGHTALYWYRQSLGQGLEFLIYFQGNSAPDKSGLPSDRFSAERTGGSVSTLTIQRTQQEDSAVYLCASSLGGAIYNEQFFGPGTRLTVL.

The chain couples TRBV18 to TRBJ2-1; 8 bases are shared with TRBD2. Trimming cost V 4 bases and J 9 bases; bases outside gene matches: 11. CDR1 and CDR2 (germline): KGHSH, LQKENI. This CDR3 is 15 amino acids long. This CDR3 is CASSLSDGGAGEQFF. DNA for the CDR3: TGTGCCAGCTCACTCTCGGACGGGGGGGCTGGTGAGCAGTTCTTC.

This clonotype is medium-sized. The chain is built from TRBV7-2 and TRBJ2-7; D ambiguous. Trimming removed 8 bases at V and 4 bases at J, with 9 bases between. From germline, CDR1 is SGHTA and CDR2 FQGNSA. There are 11 residues in the CDR3. The CDR3 DNA reads as TGTGCCAGCGCCCGAGCGTACGAGCAGTACTTC. This encodes CASARAYEQYF.

This clonotype was detected only a few times. The rearrangement uses TRBV10-3 and TRBJ2-3; D remains unclear. V lost 2 bases, J lost 0 bases, and 3 bases lay in between. CDR3 length: 13 residues. CDR1 ENHRY and CDR2 SYGVKD come from the germline V gene. This chain's CDR3 is CAISEASTDTQYF. CDR3 nucleotide sequence: TGTGCCATCAGTGAGGCCAGCACAGATACGCAGTATTTT.

The chain couples TRBV5-5 to TRBJ2-7; 13 positions agree with TRBD2. Germline CDR1 is SGHKS and CDR2 is YYEKEE (reference sequence). The CDR3 is made up of 16 amino acids. The trim removed 4 bases at V and 3 bases at J, leaving 7 bases unmatched. DNA of the CDR3: TGTGCCAGCAGCGCTCGGACTAGCGGGAGACTCTACGAGCAGTACTTC. This encodes CASSARTSGRLYEQYF.

This sequence joins TRBV7-9 and TRBJ1-5, with D hard to call. Germline CDR1 reads SEHNR; CDR2 reads FQNEAQ (reference sequence). This CDR3 is 13 amino acids long. Trimming took off 4 bases at V and 5 bases at J, with 9 bases between the two ends. CDR3 residues: CASSSDGHQPQHF. In DNA, the CDR3 is TGTGCCAGCAGCTCGGACGGTCATCAGCCCCAGCATTTT.

The rearrangement joins TRBV27 to TRBJ2-2, with D perhaps TRBD1 (5 bases). From germline, CDR1 is MNHEY and CDR2 SMNVEV (reference sequence). This CDR3 region has 14 residues. The V end lost 5 bases, the J end lost 6 bases, and 13 bases lay between the germline ends. CDR3 region: CASSRKTESGELFF. The CDR3 nucleotides are TGTGCCAGCAGTCGTAAGACAGAGTCCGGGGAGCTGTTTTTT.

The table lists this clonotype with a few counts. The chain couples TRBV4-2 to TRBJ1-3, with D unclear. The V and J ends lost 1 base and 2 bases respectively, with 6 bases between them. The CDR3 has 14 amino acids. The germline V gene encodes CDR1 LGHNA and CDR2 YNFKEQ. CDR3 sequence reads: CASSQGNPGNTIYF. The CDR3, as DNA: TGTGCCAGCAGCCAAGGGAACCCTGGAAACACCATATATTTT.

Many counts were recorded for this clonotype. The chain employs TRBV28 and TRBJ2-1, with D tentatively TRBD2 (5 bases). The CDR3 is 15 residues long. Germline CDR1 reads MDHEN; CDR2 reads SYDVKM. V was pared by 5 bases and J by 3 bases, with 14 bases between. CDR3 bases: TGTGCCAGCAGTATGGATAGCGCACGCTACAATGAGCAGTTCTTC. It translates to CASSMDSARYNEQFF. Full variable domain (missing parts from reference TRBV28 and TRBJ2-1): DVKVTQSSRYLVKRTGEKVFLECVQDMDHENMFWYRQDPGLGLRLIYFSYDVKMKEKGDIPEGYSVSREKKERFSLILESASTNQTSMYLCASSMDSARYNEQFFGPGTRLTVL.

In this sample, this clonotype turned up a few times. V and J are TRBV2 and TRBJ1-3; 12 bases map to TRBD1. The CDR3 totals 16 residues. Germline V lookup: CDR1 SNHLY, CDR2 FYNNEI. V dropped 7 bases and J dropped 4; count of bases not matched to a gene: 8. In nucleotides, the CDR3 is TGTGCCAGCAACCTCGCCGGGACAGGGGGCGGAAACACCATATATTTT. This codes for CASNLAGTGGGNTIYF.

This clonotype was seen many times. V is TRBV6-1 and J is TRBJ2-3; 11 positions match TRBD2. J lost 2 bases, V lost 9 bases, and 7 bases had no gene match. CDR3 length: 15 amino acids. From germline, CDR1 is MNHNS and CDR2 SASEGT. The CDR3 bases are TGTGCCAGTAGACTAGCGGGGCCTCTCACAGATACGCAGTATTTT. Its translation is CASRLAGPLTDTQYF.

In this sample, this clonotype turned up a few times. J is TRBJ1-1 and V is TRBV6-5; 7 bases fit TRBD1. The CDR3 extends over 13 amino acids. J lost 11 bases, V lost 6 bases, and 12 bases had no gene match. CDR1 and CDR2 (germline): MNHEY, SVGAGI. The CDR3 protein is CASSRRQGFEAFF. The CDR3 nucleotides are TGTGCCAGCAGCCGTAGACAGGGCTTTGAGGCTTTCTTT.

This clonotype was detected a few times. The chain employs TRBV11-2 and TRBJ1-1; tentatively, D is TRBD1 (5 bases). The germline V gene has CDR1 SGHAT and CDR2 FQNNGV. V was shortened by 5 bases and J by 0 bases, with 10 bases between the two germline ends. The CDR3 contains 14 residues. The CDR3: CASSMGPMNTEAFF. The CDR3 nucleotides are TGTGCCAGCAGCATGGGACCCATGAACACTGAAGCTTTCTTT.

This chain connects TRBV7-8 to TRBJ1-5; 8 bases agree with TRBD1. The CDR3 contains 16 residues. Unmatched junction bases numbered 13, after V lost 5 bases and J lost 7 bases. Looked up from germline, CDR1 is SGHVS and CDR2 is FQNEAQ. In DNA, the CDR3 is TGTGCCAGCAGCCCAGGGGGCTTAGGGGACCACCAGCCCCAGCATTTT. This translates into CASSPGGLGDHQPQHF.

The chain is built from TRBV6-2 or TRBV6-3 and TRBJ2-3; D might be TRBD1 or TRBD2, each matching 6 bases. This CDR3 spans 14 amino acids. The V end lost 9 bases, the J end lost 5 bases, and 18 bases lay between the germline ends. The germline V gene encodes CDR1 MNHEY and CDR2 SVGEGT. CDR3 coding DNA: TGTGCCAGTTTGACGGGGGCTCTTGGAGATACGCAGTATTTT. Residues: CASLTGALGDTQYF.

This clonotype came up many times. J is TRBJ2-2 and V is TRBV9; D perhaps matches TRBD2 (6 bases). V lost 5 bases and J 2 bases, leaving 10 bases between the germline ends. The length of the CDR3 is 14 residues. Germline assignment: CDR1 SGDLS and CDR2 YYNGEE. The CDR3 is CASSSGLNTGELFF. The CDR3 region has the DNA TGTGCCAGCAGTTCGGGACTCAACACCGGGGAGCTGTTTTTT. The variable domain in full, with the rest retrieved from reference TRBV9 and TRBJ2-2, is DSGVTQTPKHLITATGQRVTLRCSPRSGDLSVYWYQQSLDQGLQFLIQYYNGEERAKGNILERFSAQQFPDLHSELNLSSLELGDSALYFCASSSGLNTGELFFGEGSRLTVL.

CDR3: CASSLYGGLDEQYF. In nucleotides, the CDR3 is TGTGCCAGCAGTTTATACGGGGGGCTGGACGAGCAGTACTTC. The rearrangement joins TRBV27 to TRBJ2-7, with D possibly TRBD2 on 7 matching bases. CDR1 and CDR2 from the germline V gene are MNHEY and SMNVEV (reference sequence). Trimming removed 1 base from V and 5 bases from J, with 12 bases in between. This CDR3 comprises 14 residues.